This TCR beta chain came from a study of cytomegalovirus exposure and HLA in healthy donors (TCRdb year 2017). For context, the study as a whole: According to an earlier analysis of several hundred of the donors, 150 million to 200 million T cells yielded 90 million to 130 million unique TCR beta sequences and roughly 280 Gb of sequence data. Donor age, sex, ethnicity and CMV serostatus were collected together with the repertoire data. Both class I and class II loci were covered by HLA typing, at four-digit resolution. An early release that covered about 600 HLA-typed donors contained around 300 gigabases of sequencing data and some 87 million unique TCR sequences. Genome-wide SNP genotypes for about three fifths of the roughly 670 donors were used in a later genetic analysis, which treated that subset as a discovery cohort. In an earlier analysis of 587 of the donors, high-throughput TCR beta sequencing was used to judge whether each TCR beta V gene segment behaved as functional or pseudogenic. Among 350 to 400 genotyped donors of the cohort, an average of 235,054 unique TCR beta nucleotide sequences were sequenced per donor, roughly a sixth of them non-productive. Rather than drawing on any new phenotypic data, the later analysis identified candidate immune exposures from TCR beta sequences and the way those sequences occurred across donors. The number of donors typed differed by locus, with 629-630 for A, B, C, DRB1 and DQB1, more than 500 for DQA1, over 600 for DPA1, and 450 to 480 for DPB1. About five DR-DQ haplotypes were treated as single units for association and clustering because of strong linkage in the cohort. Of the roughly 400 genotyped donors, over 70% fell in the genetic ancestry cluster associated with self-reported Caucasian donors. In addition to the first cohort of 666 subjects, a separate validation cohort of about 120 different subjects was used. To predict cytomegalovirus infection status, the study brought together high-throughput TCR immunosequencing, statistical association of individual TCRs with disease status, and machine learning. To study patterns of TCR occurrence, a later analysis re-analyzed previously published TCR beta repertoires from around 660 donors and added high-resolution HLA genotyping. All discovery cohort repertoires had been generated on a single sequencing platform. The study aimed to test whether cataloging public T cell receptors could reveal signatures of past pathogen exposure. The T cell repertoires of 666 subjects were profiled by immunosequencing and related to cytomegalovirus serostatus. Study-wide findings and limitations: A later genetic analysis reported fewer N-insertions in productive TCRs among donors in an Asian-associated ancestry cluster than the roughly 700-donor mean. The study listed 164 TCR beta chains as associated with cytomegalovirus. A later genetic analysis associated a missense DCLRE1C variant with V-gene and J-gene trimming of TCR beta chains, and an independent cohort replicated the association. In a later analysis, HLA-associated TCR beta chains showed more clonal expansion and lower generation probabilities than non-associated chains that were equally common. In an earlier analysis of approximately 600 of the donors, most TCR beta V segments were observed in productive rearrangements about 90% or about 30% of the time, broadly matching IMGT annotations. A later analysis found that TCR association rates varied across HLA loci, with DRB1 alleles showing the most associated TCRs and HLA-C alleles the fewest. A further reported finding was that TCR beta sequences accurately predicted the HLA-A and HLA-B alleles for most subjects in the first cohort. In this cohort, only TCR beta chains were sequenced, and detectable features were limited by the absence of alpha or paired-chain data. The authors suggested that the approach could potentially be extended to other disease states and immunological phenotypes. In vitro tests confirmed that a few of the cytomegalovirus-associated TCR beta chains recognize cytomegalovirus antigens. Specific HLA alleles were associated with some 15,000 TCR beta sequences at a false discovery rate of 0.05 in a later analysis. In both the original and validation cohorts, the classifier was reported to diagnose cytomegalovirus status with high specificity and sensitivity. According to a later analysis, parvovirus B19, influenza, CMV and Epstein-Barr virus appeared linked to several top co-occurrence clusters. Roughly uniform sequencing depth across donors was assumed in presence/absence analyses, although this assumption may not hold. Around 16 rarely observed V segments, including chromosome 9 orphons, were excluded from the earlier analysis of several hundred of the donors because counts were too low. Most TCR sequences were seen in very few donors, while some public TCRs were found in many individuals. Some IMGT-functional V segments, including TRBV6-2 and TRBV6-3, could not be told apart with the 87-base-pair reads, so those segments were excluded. According to a later analysis, most CMV-associated TCR beta chains appeared to be HLA-restricted, and the HLA associations seemed to be driven largely by CMV exposure. HLA typing was unavailable for some donors at each locus, so association tests used only the typed subset. CMV serostatus was the only immune exposure information available for the cohort. Correlated functional status among segregating V segments might reflect linkage disequilibrium, but an unknown experimental factor could not be ruled out. A cluster of highly shared sequence variants was judged likely to be a technical artifact of the sequencing pipeline. Strong co-occurrence of HLA alleles, especially DR and DQ, made assigning TCR associations to individual alleles difficult.

The method was the immunoSEQ multiplex PCR assay. For the multiplex PCR, a mixture combining 60 forward primers for TCR Vbeta segments and 13 reverse primers for TCR Jbeta segments was used. The CDR3 region of rearranged TCR beta genes was amplified from genomic DNA by a multiplex PCR assay. The amplified TCR beta libraries were sequenced on the Illumina HiSeq System as 87-base-pair reads. For the original study's pipeline: A later analysis tallied 75 million to 85 million unique TCR beta chains across the roughly 610 repertoires, and around 12 million of those chains were shared by two or more donors. Raw reads were error-corrected and collapsed into unique sequences by a nearest-neighbor algorithm in which closely related sequences were merged to remove PCR and sequencing errors. Alignment of CDR3 sequences to IMGT reference sequences was used to assign V, D and J gene segments. For a sequence to be retained, at least a six-nucleotide match to both a V gene segment and a J gene segment was required. A rearrangement counted as productive if the CDR3 had no stop codons and remained in frame with V and J, and every other rearrangement counted as non-productive. Following IMGT convention, CDR3 was defined as the stretch from the second conserved V-encoded cysteine to the conserved J-encoded phenylalanine. In an earlier analysis of approximately 500 of the donors, sequences lacking an unambiguous match to a single V gene segment were excluded. An earlier analysis of a few hundred of the donors classified V segments as functional when productive rearrangements were above 56.7% and as segregating when the standard deviation between donors was above 5%. A statistical classification framework was built to diagnose cytomegalovirus status from the catalog of TCR beta chain sequences. A later analysis assigned V and J genes by comparing TCR nucleotide sequences with IMGT/GENE-DB human TR gene sequences. In a later analysis, CDR3 sequences and most-parsimonious VDJ recombination scenarios were assigned using the TCRdist pipeline. In a later analysis, each TCR beta chain was defined by its CDR3 amino acid sequence together with its V-gene family, and reads lacking a unique V-gene family were excluded. In a later analysis, several hundred highly shared, low-generation-probability nucleotide sequences were removed to address suspected cross-contamination and a sequencing artifact. A later analysis calculated a clonal expansion index for each public chain from normalized within-repertoire ranks of inferred template counts. A later analysis computed generation probabilities with a VDJ recombination model fitted to out-of-frame rearrangements, and checked the results against IGoR. A later analysis scored TCR-TCR, TCR-HLA and TCR-CMV co-occurrence with hypergeometric tests, applying a repertoire-size bias correction to TCR pairs. A later analysis estimated false discovery rates by permuting HLA or CMV assignments 20 times. In a later analysis, co-occurring TCRs were grouped with DBSCAN, and TCRdist sequence similarity was added when clustering was performed within HLA-allele-positive subsets. For co-occurrence clustering, repertoires with fewer than 30,000 or more than 120,000 public chains were excluded, along with 4 to 6 repertoires with anomalous nucleotide sharing. TCRdb holds this immuneACCESS table with in-frame rearrangements only. Some clones are missing; in checked studies, unresolved V genes explain under half, and the rest has no known cause. That table gives V, J and clone size, and the DNA gave D and trimming. A total of 95,000 to 110,000 clones appear in this sample, less than 85% of them only once. Approximately 2.2% of the sample goes to the ten largest clones.

Trimmed from V: 2 bases; trimmed from J: 7 bases; junction bases lacking a gene match: 5. The CDR3 spans 13 residues, from the cysteine through the phenylalanine. Solely the CDR3 DNA is kept, with 39 bases framed from the first base. For CDR1 and CDR2, the germline V gene lists SGHDT and YYEEEE. The cohort was made up of about 670 healthy bone marrow donors. At the time of sampling, all cohort members were nominally healthy, though unrecorded immune exposures were likely present. The donor was CMV seronegative and belonged to the group of around 350 seronegative cohort members. Each donor provided a peripheral blood sample, and peripheral blood mononuclear cells were used for TCR beta sequencing. The Qiagen DNeasy Blood Extraction Kit was used to extract genomic DNA from the blood cell samples. In regard to this clone: Its antigen remains unidentified. No per-base quality is available; no much larger clone lies one base away.

Sequenced sample: PBMCs. The sequence derives from a man younger than 35 in good health and CMV-seronegative. The V and J genes are TRBV5-6 and TRBJ1-2; a stretch of 7 junction bases matches TRBD1. The DNA reads TGTGCCAGCAGCTTAAGGGGGCAAAGTGGCTACACCTTC. This translates into CASSLRGQSGYTF.